The rows below give T cell receptor beta chains drawn from one sample of a study of Graves' ophthalmopathy and Graves' hyperthyroidism. TCRdb reprocessed the multiplex PCR reads via MiXCR and lists one record per CDR3 protein. The sample shows hundreds of thousands of distinct CDR3 sequences, approximately 15% of them seen only once. Specimen: peripheral blood. These receptors all come from a woman aged 18-29 years with stable Graves' hyperthyroidism. Both conserved end residues are part of each CDR3. D genes are given only for firm matches. Part of the rows lack a size; the others show once, few, many or a class for expanded clones.

TRBV9,few,TRBJ2-3,NA,CASSVGLLGNTQYF,TGTGCCAGCAGCGTCGGGCTCCTCGGTAATACGCAGTATTTT
TRBV15,NA,TRBJ2-5,TRBD2,CATSRVPAGETQYF,TGTGCCACCAGCAGAGTGCCAGCGGGGGAGACCCAGTACTTC
TRBV12-3/TRBV12-4,NA,TRBJ1-1,NA,CASSGTRNTEAFF,TGTGCCAGCAGCGGAACGCGGAACACTGAAGCTTTCTTT
TRBV3-1,many,TRBJ2-7,TRBD2,CASSQVLAGGYEQYF,TGTGCCAGCAGCCAAGTACTAGCGGGGGGATACGAGCAGTACTTC
TRBV11-3,many,TRBJ2-7,NA,CASVRGGKDEQYF,TGTGCCAGCGTGAGGGGCGGGAAGGACGAGCAGTACTTC
TRBV9,few,TRBJ1-2,NA,CASRRTALTGAYTF,TGTGCCAGCAGACGGACAGCTTTAACCGGTGCCTACACCTTC
TRBV9,many,TRBJ2-6,TRBD2,CASSVGVRGAGANVLTF,TGTGCCAGCAGCGTAGGGGTACGGGGGGCTGGGGCCAACGTCCTGACTTTC
TRBV6-1,many,TRBJ1-5,TRBD1,CASKSGTVNQPQHF,TGTGCCAGCAAATCCGGGACAGTTAATCAGCCCCAGCATTTT
TRBV9,many,TRBJ2-2,NA,CASSPRPPGVNTGELFF,TGTGCCAGCAGCCCGAGACCACCGGGGGTGAACACCGGGGAGCTGTTTTTT
TRBV11-2,NA,TRBJ2-5,NA,CASSLEVGAVQETQYF,TGTGCCAGCAGCTTAGAAGTGGGGGCAGTACAAGAGACCCAGTACTTC
TRBV7-9,many,TRBJ2-5,TRBD1,CASRSTGGETQYF,TGTGCCAGCAGGTCGACAGGGGGAGAGACCCAGTACTTC
TRBV28,many,TRBJ1-1,TRBD1,CASNRGLGTEAFF,TGTGCCAGCAACAGGGGCCTGGGCACTGAAGCTTTCTTT
TRBV28,many,TRBJ1-5,TRBD1,CASTLDRGDQPQHF,TGTGCCAGCACCCTGGACAGGGGAGATCAGCCCCAGCATTTT
TRBV6-1,many,TRBJ2-5,TRBD2,CASSPWTSGGAETQYF,TGTGCCAGCAGTCCTTGGACTAGCGGGGGGGCGGAGACCCAGTACTTC
TRBV12-3/TRBV12-4,many,TRBJ2-7,TRBD1,CASSRSDWDSPSYEQYF,TGTGCCAGCAGTCGTTCCGATTGGGACAGTCCTTCCTACGAGCAGTACTTC
TRBV6-5,many,TRBJ1-1,NA,CASRAMGEAFF,TGTGCCAGCAGGGCAATGGGTGAAGCTTTCTTT
TRBV6-1,many,TRBJ2-7,TRBD1,CASSTGESYEQYF,TGTGCCAGCAGCACAGGGGAGTCCTACGAGCAGTACTTC
TRBV6-1,few,TRBJ1-1,NA,CASREGDSNTEAFF,TGTGCCAGCAGGGAGGGCGACAGTAACACTGAAGCTTTCTTT
TRBV12-3/TRBV12-4,many,TRBJ2-2,TRBD2,CASSLKLAVANTGELFF,TGTGCCAGCAGTTTGAAGCTAGCGGTAGCGAACACCGGGGAGCTGTTTTTT
TRBV6-1,many,TRBJ1-5,NA,CASSIELGNQPQHF,TGTGCCAGCAGTATAGAACTGGGGAATCAGCCCCAGCATTTT
TRBV13,many,TRBJ2-5,TRBD1,CASSSRDRGRPETQYF,TGTGCCAGCAGCTCGAGGGACAGGGGGCGGCCAGAGACCCAGTACTTC
TRBV27,many,TRBJ1-6,NA,CASSFVGSNSPLHF,TGTGCCAGCAGTTTTGTAGGGAGTAATTCACCCCTCCACTTT
TRBV7-2,many,TRBJ1-6,NA,CASSTDLSYNSPLHF,TGTGCCAGCAGCACAGACCTGTCCTATAATTCACCCCTCCACTTT
TRBV29-1,many,TRBJ2-5,TRBD2,CSGQGLSETQYF,TGCAGCGGGCAGGGACTATCAGAGACCCAGTACTTC
TRBV5-5,few,TRBJ1-5,NA,CASSFTAENQPQHF,TGTGCCAGCAGCTTTACGGCAGAGAATCAGCCCCAGCATTTT
TRBV27,many,TRBJ2-7,NA,CASRHHPSWGYEQYF,TGTGCCAGCCGACACCACCCTAGTTGGGGTTACGAGCAGTACTTC
TRBV2,many,TRBJ2-5,NA,CASGDQETQYF,TGTGCCAGCGGTGACCAAGAGACCCAGTACTTC
TRBV12-3/TRBV12-4,NA,TRBJ2-7,TRBD2,CASSRLAGGFEQYF,TGTGCCAGCAGTCGACTAGCGGGGGGTTTCGAGCAGTACTTC